This T cell receptor beta chain was captured in a study of blood T cell repertoires in COVID-19. TCRdb's table, derived via immunoSEQ multiplex PCR, lists solely in-frame clones and lacks some. The data hold 350,000 to 400,000 clones, with more than 80% observed a single time. CDR1 and CDR2 (germline): SNHLY, FYNNEI. The junction had 13 bases not matched to a gene; V was cut back by 10 bases and J by 0 bases. This CDR3 comprises 16 residues. This sequence originates from a man aged 18 to 35 who had recovered from COVID-19. Sequencing input: PBMCs or T cells enriched from blood (not recorded which). This sequence joins TRBV2 and TRBJ2-7; 9 bases map to TRBD1. The CDR3 DNA sequence: TGTGCCACTACAGGGGGCTCTCCTCTTTCCTCCTACGAGCAGTACTTC. This sequence encodes CATTGGSPLSSYEQYF.